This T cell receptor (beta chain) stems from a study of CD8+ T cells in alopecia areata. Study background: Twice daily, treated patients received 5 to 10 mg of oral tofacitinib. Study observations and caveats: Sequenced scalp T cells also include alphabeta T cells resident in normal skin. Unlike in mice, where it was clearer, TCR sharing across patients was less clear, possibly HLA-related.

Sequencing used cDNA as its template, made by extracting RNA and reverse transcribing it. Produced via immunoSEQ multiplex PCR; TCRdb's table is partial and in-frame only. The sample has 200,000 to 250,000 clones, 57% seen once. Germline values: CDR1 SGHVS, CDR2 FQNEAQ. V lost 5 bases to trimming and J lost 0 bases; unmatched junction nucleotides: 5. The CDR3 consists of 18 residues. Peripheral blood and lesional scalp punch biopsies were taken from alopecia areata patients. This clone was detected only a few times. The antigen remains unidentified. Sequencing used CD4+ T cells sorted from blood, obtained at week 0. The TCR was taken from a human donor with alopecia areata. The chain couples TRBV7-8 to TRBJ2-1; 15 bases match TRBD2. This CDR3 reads CASSTGLAGGRSYNEQFF. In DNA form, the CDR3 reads TGTGCCAGCAGCACCGGACTAGCGGGAGGGCGCTCCTACAATGAGCAGTTCTTC.